One sample yielded the 15 T cell receptor beta chains listed below, sequenced in a study of CD8 T cells in Susac syndrome. Reverse transcription of about 0.45 to 1 ug RNA was performed with random hexamers. Each CDR3 protein gets one entry after TCRdb re-called the immunoSEQ multiplex PCR reads with MiXCR. The sample contains 400,000 or so distinct CDR3 sequences, about 85% of which appear only once. The sequenced sample was CD8+ T cells from PBMCs. Every receptor here comes from a human donor with multiple sclerosis.

The J gene is TRBJ1-6, the V gene TRBV7-2; 8 bases match TRBD1. After removal of 4 bases from V and 8 bases from J, the junction contained 10 bases not matched to a gene. The CDR3 totals 16 residues. Looked up from germline, CDR1 is SGHTA and CDR2 is FQGNSA. The CDR3 protein is CASSSPSTGVDSPLHF. CDR3 in DNA: TGTGCCAGCAGCTCCCCTTCGACAGGGGTTGATTCACCCCTCCACTTT.

The rearrangement uses TRBV4-1 and TRBJ2-5; D possibly corresponds to TRBD1 (5 bases). Germline assignment: CDR1 MGHRA and CDR2 YSYEKL. This CDR3 comprises 15 residues. V was pared by 4 bases and J by 2 bases, with 14 bases between. Here the CDR3 DNA reads TGCGCCAGCAGCCGATTAGGACAAGGGCAAGAGACCCAGTACTTC. Its translation: CASSRLGQGQETQYF.

This clonotype was seen more than once but under ten times. V and J are TRBV6-1 and TRBJ2-5; TRBD2 aligns across 10 bases. The V segment lost 6 bases and the J segment 4 bases; nucleotides outside the gene matches: 5. The germline gives CDR1 MNHNS, CDR2 SASEGT. The CDR3 is 14 amino acids. CDR3 in DNA: TGTGCCAGCAGCCTAGCGGGAGTGGCAGAGACCCAGTACTTC. Its translation is CASSLAGVAETQYF.

The chain has TRBV19 and TRBJ2-1; no definite D call. From germline, CDR1 is LNHDA and CDR2 SQIVND (reference sequence). The CDR3 has 14 residues. V dropped 7 bases and J dropped 8 bases, with 18 bases sitting between them. CDR3 nucleotides: TGTGCCAGTACCCCGGTCAGCTCGTTGGATGAGCAGTTCTTC. Protein: CASTPVSSLDEQFF.

This chain connects TRBV6-5 to TRBJ2-7; 9 bases line up with TRBD1. J lost 5 bases, V lost 4 bases, and 12 bases had no gene match. CDR1 and CDR2 from the germline V gene are MNHEY and SVGAGI. This CDR3 spans 16 amino acids. The CDR3 protein is CASSFETPGQGNEQYF. The CDR3 DNA follows: TGTGCCAGCAGTTTTGAAACTCCGGGACAGGGCAACGAGCAGTACTTC.

The rearrangement uses TRBV7-9 and TRBJ1-2, with D possibly TRBD1 on 6 matching bases. The CDR3 covers 13 residues. The V end was cut by 2 bases, the J end by 4 bases, with 8 bases between. From germline, CDR1 is SEHNR and CDR2 FQNEAQ (reference sequence). CDR3 amino acids: CASSLLGGYGYTF. The CDR3, as DNA: TGTGCCAGCAGCTTATTAGGGGGCTATGGCTACACCTTC.

V and J are TRBV19 and TRBJ2-7; 9 bases line up with TRBD2. CDR1 LNHDA and CDR2 SQIVND come from the germline V gene (reference sequence). V shed 8 bases and J 2 bases; nucleotides not matched to a gene: 7. The CDR3 spans 14 residues. In DNA, the CDR3 is TGTGCCAGTCAACCCCAGCGGGGGGCCTACGAGCAGTACTTC. This translates into CASQPQRGAYEQYF. Full variable domain (rest looked up from reference TRBV19 and TRBJ2-7): DGGITQSPKYLFRKEGQNVTLSCEQNLNHDAMYWYRQDPGQGLRLIYYSQIVNDFQKGDIAEGYSVSREKKESFPLTVTSAQKNPTAFYLCASQPQRGAYEQYFGPGTRLTVT.

The table lists this clonotype with a count of one. This chain links TRBV20-1 with TRBJ1-4; 10 bases map to TRBD1. From germline, CDR1 is DFQATT and CDR2 SNEGSKA (reference sequence). This CDR3 has 14 amino acids. After removal of 5 bases from V and 8 bases from J, the junction contained 8 bases not matched to a gene. The chain's CDR3 is CSAPETGGDEKLFF. DNA for the CDR3: TGCAGTGCTCCCGAGACAGGGGGCGACGAAAAACTGTTTTTT.

This sequence joins TRBV20-1 and TRBJ1-5, with 7 bases matching TRBD1. Germline V gene data show CDR1 as DFQATT and CDR2 as SNEGSKA (reference sequence). V gave up 0 bases and J gave up 0 bases; unmatched junction bases: 8. This CDR3 region has 17 residues. The CDR3 here is CSARETGTFYSNQPQHF. DNA of the CDR3: TGCAGTGCTAGAGAGACAGGGACCTTCTATAGCAATCAGCCCCAGCATTTT.

The chain recombines TRBV2 with TRBJ2-7; the D gene is possibly TRBD2 (6 bases). Germline assignment: CDR1 SNHLY and CDR2 FYNNEI. The CDR3 covers 13 residues. Trimming took off 6 bases at V and 6 bases at J, with 15 bases between the two ends. The CDR3 sequence: CASRGRGGGEQYF. CDR3 DNA: TGTGCCAGCAGGGGACGGGGAGGTGGCGAGCAGTACTTC.

The rearrangement joins TRBV28 to TRBJ2-1; 7 positions match TRBD2. V dropped 2 bases and J dropped 4; count of bases not matched to a gene: 2. CDR1 and CDR2 from the germline V gene are MDHEN and SYDVKM. This CDR3 is built from 14 residues. The CDR3, as DNA: TGTGCCAGCAGTTTACTAGCGGTTTACAATGAGCAGTTCTTC. Translating it yields CASSLLAVYNEQFF.

The chain is built from TRBV29-1 and TRBJ1-2, with a possible D match to TRBD1 (5 bases). The germline V gene has CDR1 SQVTM and CDR2 ANQGSEA. CDR3 length equals 13 residues. With 6 bases removed from V and 4 bases from J, the gap between germline ends came to 15 bases. The CDR3 DNA reads TGCAGCGTAGCCGGGACGGCCTCCTATGGCTACACCTTC. Its translation is CSVAGTASYGYTF.

The chain couples TRBV25-1 to TRBJ2-5, with TRBD1 identical over 7 bases. Trimming at V came to 4 bases and at J to 6 bases, leaving 5 bases not matched to a gene. Germline V gene data show CDR1 as MGHDK and CDR2 as SYGVNS. The CDR3 sequence is 13 residues long. CDR3 sequence: CASSAGQSQTQYF. CDR3 DNA: TGTGCCAGCAGTGCGGGACAGTCACAGACCCAGTACTTC.

The chain combines TRBV28 with TRBJ2-7; 8 nucleotides agree with TRBD1. This CDR3 has 13 amino acids. Trimming cost V 10 bases and J 5 bases; bases outside gene matches: 10. Germline values: CDR1 MDHEN, CDR2 SYDVKM. The CDR3 bases are TGTGCCACTGAACACTCAGGGGGCAACGAGCAGTACTTC. This gives the protein CATEHSGGNEQYF. Complete variable domain (other parts from reference TRBV28 and TRBJ2-7): DVKVTQSSRYLVKRTGEKVFLECVQDMDHENMFWYRQDPGLGLRLIYFSYDVKMKEKGDIPEGYSVSREKKERFSLILESASTNQTSMYLCATEHSGGNEQYFGPGTRLTVT.

This chain uses TRBV10-1 with TRBJ2-3, with 10 bases matching TRBD2. The CDR3 spans 17 residues. V trimming: 3 bases; J trimming: 2 bases; junction bases outside the gene matches: 8. In germline, CDR1 is WNHNN, CDR2 SYGVQD (reference sequence). This CDR3 is CASSDPSGSGDTDTQYF. The DNA for the CDR3 is TGCGCCAGCAGTGATCCTAGCGGGAGCGGTGACACAGATACGCAGTATTTT.